This T cell receptor beta chain was observed in a study of shared clonotypes between healthy human individuals. The wider study: The composition of the donors was a couple of women and a few men aged 18 to 49. Per-donor plates numbered three CD4 naive, three CD4 memory, two CD8 naive and one CD8 memory. Study results and caveats: The sole specimen, blood, was sampled, and tissue repertoires likely differ. Sharing across a few donors was seen in 4.5% to 5.5% of naive CD4 clonotypes.

Assay: immunoSEQ multiplex PCR; the TCRdb copy retains only in-frame clones and omits some. This table holds roughly 200,000 clones, 65% to 80% found once. In the case of this clone: Its antigen is undetermined.

The CDR3 covers 13 residues. Trimming left V 4 bases short and J 6 bases short, with 13 bases between. Looked up from germline, CDR1 is MNHEY and CDR2 is SMNVEV (reference sequence). The chain uses TRBV27 and TRBJ2-7; D might be TRBD2 (5 bases). Material for sequencing was memory CD4+ T cells sorted from blood. The subset was: CD45RA-negative fraction. This clonotype was obtained from a man aged 30 to 45 in good health. The CDR3 DNA reads as TGTGCCAGCAGTTGGAGGACGGTCAGCGAGCAGTACTTC. This codes for CASSWRTVSEQYF.